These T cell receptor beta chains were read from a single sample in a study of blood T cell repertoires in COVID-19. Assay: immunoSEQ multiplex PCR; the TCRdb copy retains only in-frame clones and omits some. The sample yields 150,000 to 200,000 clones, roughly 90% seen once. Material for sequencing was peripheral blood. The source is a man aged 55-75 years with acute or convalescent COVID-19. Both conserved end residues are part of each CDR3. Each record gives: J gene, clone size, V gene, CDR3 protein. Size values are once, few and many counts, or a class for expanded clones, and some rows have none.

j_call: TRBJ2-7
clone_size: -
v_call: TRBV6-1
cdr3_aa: CASSDSGGSYEQYF

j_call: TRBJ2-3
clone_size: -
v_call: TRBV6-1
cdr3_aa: CATLTGQGYTDTQYF

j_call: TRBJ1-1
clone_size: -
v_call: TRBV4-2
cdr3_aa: CASSQDLPKPTEAFF

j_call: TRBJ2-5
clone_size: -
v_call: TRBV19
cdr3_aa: CASSTGGTTQYF

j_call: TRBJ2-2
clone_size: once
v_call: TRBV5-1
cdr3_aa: CASSPPERGVTGELFF

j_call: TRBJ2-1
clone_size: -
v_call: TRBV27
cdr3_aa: CATVRLWTSGQYNEQFF

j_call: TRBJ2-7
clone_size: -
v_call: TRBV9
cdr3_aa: CASSVEGSGGYEQYF

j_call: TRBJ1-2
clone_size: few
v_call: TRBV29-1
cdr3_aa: CSVVLGRSGYTF

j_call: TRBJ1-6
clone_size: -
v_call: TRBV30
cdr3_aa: CAWRRGRGLQINSPLHF

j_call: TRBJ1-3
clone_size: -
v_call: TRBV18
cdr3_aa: CASSLVGGSGNTIYF

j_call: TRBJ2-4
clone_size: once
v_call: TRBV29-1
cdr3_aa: CSVELAGYGNIQYF

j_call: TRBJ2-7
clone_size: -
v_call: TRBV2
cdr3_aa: CASSEVHSRVAEQYF

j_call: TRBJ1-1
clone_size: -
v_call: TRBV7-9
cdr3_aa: CASIAKGGATEAFF

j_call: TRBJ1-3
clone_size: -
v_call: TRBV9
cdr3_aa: CASSVPGSGNTIYF

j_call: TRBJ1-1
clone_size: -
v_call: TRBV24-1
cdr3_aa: CATSDSTGGFTEAFF

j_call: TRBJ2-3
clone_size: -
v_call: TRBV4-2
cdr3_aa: CASSQDPGGPSTDTQYF

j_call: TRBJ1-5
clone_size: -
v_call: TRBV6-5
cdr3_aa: CASSYSGAGNQPQHF

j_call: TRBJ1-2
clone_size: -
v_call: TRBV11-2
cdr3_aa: CASSPNRDRVAYGYTF

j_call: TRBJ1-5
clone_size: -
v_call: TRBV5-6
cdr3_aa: CASSLFTDSYSNQPQHF

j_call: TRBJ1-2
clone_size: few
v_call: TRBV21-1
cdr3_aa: CASTTYTPFRGGRYGYTF

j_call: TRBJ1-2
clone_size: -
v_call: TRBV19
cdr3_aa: CASSSQAINYGYTF

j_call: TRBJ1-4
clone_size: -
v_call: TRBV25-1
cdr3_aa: CASASISTNEKLFF

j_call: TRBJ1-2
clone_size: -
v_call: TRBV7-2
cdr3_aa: CASSLVGGANYGYTF

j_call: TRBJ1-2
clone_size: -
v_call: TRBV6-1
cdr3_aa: CASSEAHFEPNYGYTF

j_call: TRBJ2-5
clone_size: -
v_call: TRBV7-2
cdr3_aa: CASTGLLQETQYF

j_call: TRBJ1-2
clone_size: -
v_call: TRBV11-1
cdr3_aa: CASSLKPTGFYGYTF

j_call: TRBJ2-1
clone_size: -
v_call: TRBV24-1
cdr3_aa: CATSEGAPYNEQFF

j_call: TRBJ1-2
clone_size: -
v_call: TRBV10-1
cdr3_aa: CASSGQGGSYTF

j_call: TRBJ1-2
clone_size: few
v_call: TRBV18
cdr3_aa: CASSPRDRGSYGYTF

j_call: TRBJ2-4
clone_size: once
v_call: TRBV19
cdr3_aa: CASRSRGQAKNIQYF

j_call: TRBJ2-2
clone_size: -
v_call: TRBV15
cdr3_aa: CATRPSGGFLGELFF

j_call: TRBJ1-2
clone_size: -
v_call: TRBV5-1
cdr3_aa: CASSLVSGSYGYTF

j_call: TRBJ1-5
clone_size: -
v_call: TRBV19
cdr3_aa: CASSTDRGSNQPQHF

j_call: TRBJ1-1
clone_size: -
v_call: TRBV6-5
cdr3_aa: CASSTSRGFEAFF

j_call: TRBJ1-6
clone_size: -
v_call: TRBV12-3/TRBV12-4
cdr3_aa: CASSTGYYSPLHF

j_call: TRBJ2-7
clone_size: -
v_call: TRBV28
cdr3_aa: CASSFGTGSTYEQYF

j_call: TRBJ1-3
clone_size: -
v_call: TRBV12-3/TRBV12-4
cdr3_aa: CASSLGGTTIYF

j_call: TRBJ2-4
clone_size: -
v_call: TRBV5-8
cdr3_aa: CASSFQGAYIQYF

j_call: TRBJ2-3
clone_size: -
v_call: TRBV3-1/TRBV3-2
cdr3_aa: CASSPSTDTQYF

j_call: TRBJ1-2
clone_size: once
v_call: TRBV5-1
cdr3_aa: CASSASGTGGDYGYTF

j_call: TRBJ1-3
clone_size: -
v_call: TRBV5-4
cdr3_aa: CASTLTGAGNTIYF

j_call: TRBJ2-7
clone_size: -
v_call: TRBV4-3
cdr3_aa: CASSQDRVQGWSSYEQYF

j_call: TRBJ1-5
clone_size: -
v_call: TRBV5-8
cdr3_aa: CASSLGPKYQPQHF

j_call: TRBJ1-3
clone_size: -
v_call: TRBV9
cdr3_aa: CASSVVTGTAGNTIYF

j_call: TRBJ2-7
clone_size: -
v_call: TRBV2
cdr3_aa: CASSLGGNYEQYF

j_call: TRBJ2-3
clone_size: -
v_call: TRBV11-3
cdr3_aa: CASSSADTQYF